These 18 T cell receptor beta chains originate from one sample sequenced in a study of glioma-infiltrating T cells. TCR alpha and beta CDR3 regions were amplified from RNA using iRepertoire nested multiplex PCR. TCRdb reprocessed the multiplex PCR reads via MiXCR and lists one record per CDR3 protein. This table holds 85,000 to 110,000 distinct CDR3 sequences, around 28% found once. Sequences were obtained from glioma tissue, nonneoplastic brain tissue, or PBMCs (not recorded which). These TCRs come from a human donor with low-grade glioma or glioblastoma, undergoing nonglioma brain surgery, or in good health (not recorded which).

Concerning this clonotype itself: Just one base apart from a much larger clone, this may be a read error. The J gene is TRBJ1-6, the V gene TRBV14; D is undetermined. Germline CDR1 is SGHDN and CDR2 is FVKESK. The CDR3 extends over 15 amino acids. The CDR3 loop reads CASSQDRGVYSPPHF. In DNA, the CDR3 is TGTGCCAGCAGCCAAGACCGGGGAGTATATTCACCCCCCCACTTT.

The table lists this clonotype with a few counts. This may be a read error: a much more frequent sequence differs by one nucleotide. The rearrangement links TRBV6-1 to TRBJ1-1; the match to TRBD1 covers 7 bases. This CDR3 has 15 amino acids. Germline V gives CDR1 MNHNS, CDR2 SASEGT. With V trimmed by 2 bases and J by 5 bases, 8 bases remained unmatched. The CDR3 loop reads CASSESSGGWTEAFF. The CDR3, as DNA: TGTGCCAGCAGTGAATCCTCAGGGGGGTGGACTGAAGCTTTCTTT.

This clonotype showed up many times. The CDR3 region is CASKTGELFF. The CDR3 DNA reads TGTGCCAGCAAGACCGGGGAGCTGTTTTTT. V usage is TRBV27 and J usage is TRBJ2-2, with D unresolved. CDR1 and CDR2 from the germline V gene are MNHEY and SMNVEV (reference sequence). The CDR3 has 10 residues. Trimming left V 7 bases short and J 5 bases short, with 2 bases between.

The CDR3 DNA is TGTGCCAGCAGCCTACAAGTTTCGAACACTGAAGCTTTCTTT. It encodes CASSLQVSNTEAFF. The chain uses TRBV11-1 and TRBJ1-1; D gene unclear. Germline CDR1 is SGHAT and CDR2 is FQDESV (reference sequence). The CDR3 contains 14 residues. V was cut by 5 bases and J by 1 base, with 11 bases left in between.

This clonotype was picked up many times. The chain carries TRBV7-2 and TRBJ2-5; TRBD2 aligns across 9 bases. Germline loops: CDR1 SGHTA, CDR2 FQGNSA. The length of the CDR3 is 14 residues. J gave up 5 bases and V 4 bases, and 5 bases lay outside the gene matches. CDR3 loop: CASSSLGTSETQYF. CDR3 in DNA: TGTGCCAGCAGCTCCTTAGGGACTAGCGAGACCCAGTACTTC. The full variable domain, with the rest looked up from reference TRBV7-2 and TRBJ2-5, is GAGVSQSPSNKVTEKGKDVELRCDPISGHTALYWYRQSLGQGLEFLIYFQGNSAPDKSGLPSDRFSAERTGGSVSTLTIQRTQQEDSAVYLCASSSLGTSETQYFGPGTRLLVL.

This clonotype was observed a single time. A clone one base away is much larger, so this may be a read error. The V gene is TRBV3-1, the J gene TRBJ2-1, with D possibly being TRBD1 (6 bases). The CDR3 is 14 amino acids. Germline CDR1 LGHDT, CDR2 YNNKEL (reference sequence). Trimming removed 7 bases from V and 5 bases from J, with 15 bases in between. For the CDR3, the DNA is TGTGCCAGCACCACCGGGACACCCCACAATGAGCAGTTCTTC. The encoded protein is CASTTGTPHNEQFF.

This clonotype was observed a single time. The chain employs TRBV24-1 and TRBJ2-7; D is uncertain. CDR3 length: 13 amino acids. The V end lost 7 bases, the J end lost 3 bases, and 12 bases lay between the germline ends. Germline V gene lookup returns CDR1 KGHDR and CDR2 SFDVKD. The CDR3 nucleotides are TGTGCCACCAGCTACCTCAAGAGCTACGAGCAGTACTTC. Protein product: CATSYLKSYEQYF.

As regards this clonotype: A read error is possible here, since a much larger clone lies one base away. This sequence joins TRBV24-1 and TRBJ2-3; D tentatively reads TRBD1 or TRBD2 (5 bases each). V lost 3 bases, J lost 6 bases, and 9 bases lay in between. This CDR3 has 13 amino acids. The V gene's germline CDR1 is KGHDR and CDR2 SFDVKD. Here the CDR3 reads CATSDGRDDTQYF. CDR3 DNA sequence: TGTGCCACCAGTGATGGCCGGGACGATACGCAGTATTTT.

This chain connects TRBV3-1 to TRBJ2-1, with TRBD2 matching over 8 bases. This CDR3 spans 15 amino acids. Germline CDR1 reads LGHDT; CDR2 reads YNNKEL (reference sequence). Trimming removed 6 bases from V and 6 bases from J; junction bases left unmatched: 10. CDR3 DNA sequence: TGTGCCAGCAGATACCCGGGACTAGGGTCCAATGAGCAGTTCTTC. It encodes CASRYPGLGSNEQFF.

Of note for this clonotype: Possible read error: a much larger clone is one base away. The rearrangement joins TRBV4-1 to TRBJ1-1; TRBD1 matches 7 bases. With 6 bases clipped from V and 5 bases from J, the junction kept 6 bases outside the gene matches. This CDR3 comprises 13 residues. Germline CDR1 is MGHRA and CDR2 is YSYEKL. Written as DNA, the CDR3 is TGCGCCAGCAGACCCCAGGGGGGTACTGAAGCTTTCTTT. It specifies CASRPQGGTEAFF.

The sample holds a few counts of this clonotype. This sequence joins TRBV2 and TRBJ1-6, with 10 positions matching TRBD1. The CDR3 consists of 17 residues. V shed 2 bases, J shed 9 bases, and the junction held 10 bases outside the gene matches. The germline V gene has CDR1 SNHLY and CDR2 FYNNEI. The CDR3 here is CASSEYRTGTGVSPLHF. For the CDR3, the DNA is TGTGCCAGCAGTGAATACAGGACCGGGACAGGGGTTTCACCCCTCCACTTT.

This clonotype was counted at least ten times. The gene calls are TRBV27 and TRBJ2-5; the match to TRBD2 covers 8 bases. The CDR3 length is 15 residues. Germline CDR1 is MNHEY and CDR2 is SMNVEV (reference sequence). The J segment lost 3 bases and the V segment lost 6 bases, leaving 9 bases of the junction unmatched. The CDR3 reads CASSSYGGGKETQYF. DNA of the CDR3: TGTGCCAGCAGCTCCTACGGGGGGGGAAAAGAGACCCAGTACTTC.

The J gene is TRBJ2-1, the V gene TRBV9; 10 bases map to TRBD2. V lost 2 bases to trimming and J lost 2 bases; unmatched junction nucleotides: 1. The CDR3 runs 15 residues. Germline CDR1 SGDLS, CDR2 YYNGEE. The CDR3 coding sequence is TGTGCCAGCAGCGTTGGACTAGCGGCCTACAATGAGCAGTTCTTC. Its protein is CASSVGLAAYNEQFF.

With regard to this clonotype: This sequence may be a read error, since a much larger clone differs from it by one base. This chain's CDR3 is CASSRGHSPYEQYF. The DNA for the CDR3 is TGTGCCAGCAGCCGGGGACACAGCCCCTACGAGCAGTACTTC. The chain has TRBV11-2 and TRBJ2-7, with D perhaps TRBD1 (6 bases). The germline CDR1 and CDR2 sequences are SGHAT and FQNNGV. The CDR3 sequence is 14 residues long. V lost 5 bases to trimming and J lost 2 bases, with 13 bases between them.

In its sample, this clonotype was seen many times. V and J are TRBV27 and TRBJ1-1; D is uncertain. The CDR3 contains 14 residues. Germline CDR1 MNHEY, CDR2 SMNVEV (reference sequence). V was clipped by 7 bases and J by 1 base, with 13 bases between them. The CDR3 protein is CASTQNRGNTEAFF. For the CDR3, the DNA is TGTGCCAGCACCCAAAACCGGGGGAACACTGAAGCTTTCTTT.

This clonotype has ten or more counts. The rearrangement joins TRBV3-1 to TRBJ2-3; 10 bases fit TRBD2. Losses at the gene ends were 4 bases for V and 2 bases for J; bases not matched to a gene: 9. The CDR3 has 17 residues. Germline V gene lookup returns CDR1 LGHDT and CDR2 YNNKEL (reference sequence). DNA of the CDR3: TGTGCCAGCAGCCTCAGTGGGCTAGCGGGGGTCACAGATACGCAGTATTTT. Translating it yields CASSLSGLAGVTDTQYF.

This chain connects TRBV29-1 to TRBJ2-5; 11 bases agree with TRBD2. This CDR3 has 14 residues. The germline V gene has CDR1 SQVTM and CDR2 ANQGSEA. V was clipped by 3 bases and J by 6 bases; unmatched bases: 6. The CDR3 loop is CSVELAGGWKTQYF. Written as DNA, the CDR3 is TGCAGCGTTGAGTTAGCGGGGGGGTGGAAGACCCAGTACTTC.

This clonotype appeared many times. This chain connects TRBV6-1 to TRBJ2-7, with D possibly being TRBD1 (5 bases). Germline CDR1 MNHNS, CDR2 SASEGT. V was pared by 6 bases and J by 3 bases, with 15 bases between. This CDR3 region has 14 residues. The CDR3 protein is CASSPVQESYEQYF. The CDR3, as DNA: TGTGCCAGCAGCCCGGTACAGGAGAGCTACGAGCAGTACTTC.